This T cell receptor beta chain emerged from a study of shared clonotypes between healthy human individuals. Overall study context: Two women and three men aged 18 to 49 served as donors.

The germline V gene encodes CDR1 SEHNR and CDR2 FQNEAQ (reference sequence). The CDR3 extends over 16 amino acids. J lost 1 base, V lost 4 bases, and 5 bases had no gene match. The assay was run at deep level. The assay was immunoSEQ multiplex PCR, and TCRdb's table has in-frame clones only and misses some. The profile shows about 530,000 clones, 95% to 97% of them singletons. The source material was naive CD4+ T cells sorted from blood. Subset noted: CD45RA+ positively selected. The chain is built from TRBV7-9 and TRBJ2-2; TRBD1 matches at 8 bases. The sequence derives from a woman under 40 in good health. This CDR3 reads CASSSSGQGNTGELFF. CDR3 in DNA: TGTGCCAGCAGCTCTTCCGGACAGGGGAACACCGGGGAGCTGTTTTTT.